This TCR beta chain was documented in a study of CD4 T cells in relation to SARS-CoV-2 and coronaviruses. The protocol was immunoSEQ multiplex PCR, while the TCRdb copy is restricted to in-frame clones and leaves out a portion. The sample has 30,000 or so clones, 72% seen once; the top ten hold over 9%. Unexposed donor CD4+ T cells date from 2011-2018, before the COVID-19 pandemic. CD4+ T cells were isolated from the cells after less than 13 days of culture. The V end lost 2 bases, the J end lost 2 bases, and 17 bases lay between the germline ends. CDR3 length equals 17 residues. Germline CDR1 is SGHVS and CDR2 is FNYEAQ. To note about this clone: Its matching antigen is unknown.

Input material: CD4+ T cells from PBMCs, cultured in vitro. The origin of this receptor is a human donor in good health. The rearrangement links TRBV7-6 to TRBJ2-3; either TRBD1 or TRBD2 may supply D (6 bases each). In DNA, the CDR3 is TGTGCCAGCAGCTTAATGGGCCCGGGGGCGACCACAGATACGCAGTATTTT. Translation gives CASSLMGPGATTDTQYF.